This T cell receptor (beta chain) derives from a study of cytomegalovirus exposure and HLA in healthy donors. The V end lost 3 bases, the J end lost 6 bases, and 16 bases lay between the germline ends. Per the germline V gene, CDR1 is KGHSH and CDR2 is LQKENI. This CDR3 region has 15 residues. Study-level results: According to the study, roughly 160 TCR beta chains were cytomegalovirus-associated. What TCR beta sequences reportedly achieved was accurate prediction of HLA-A and HLA-B alleles in most subjects. Several top significant clusters appeared, in a later analysis, to be linked to common viral pathogens. Earlier analysis yielded a pattern in which most TCR beta V segments were productive about 90% or about 30% of the time.

PCR used 60 Vbeta primers and 13 Jbeta primers. Sequencing used immunoSEQ multiplex PCR; TCRdb keeps in-frame clones, though not all of them. Of about 200,000 clones in the sample, about 81% were seen once. A word on this clone: Its target is not known.

Material for sequencing was PBMCs. The chain recombines TRBV18 with TRBJ2-3; no reliable D call. This sequence was found in a woman aged 45-59 years in good health and CMV-seropositive. The CDR3 reads CASSPPSINRDTQYF. The CDR3 nucleotides read TGTGCCAGCTCACCCCCGAGTATCAATCGGGATACGCAGTATTTT.